Below are 20 T cell receptor beta chains sequenced from a single sample in a study of monozygotic twins with inflammatory bowel disease (dated by TCRdb to between 2018 and 2020). To prepare the library, 5' RACE was applied. The sample was run on an Illumina HiSeq 2500. Through TCRdb reprocessing, the reads give one entry per CDR3 protein sequence; DNA is omitted. This sample's table lists 330,000 or so distinct CDR3 sequences. The ten biggest clones cover approximately 2% of the sample. The sample taken for sequencing was blood. All receptors come from a human donor with ulcerative colitis or Crohn's disease, or a healthy co-twin of an affected twin (not recorded which).

J is TRBJ2-7 and V is TRBV20-1; TCRdb's assignment of TRBD1 cannot be checked, as there is no DNA. CDR3 size: 15 residues. Germline V gene data show CDR1 as DFQATT and CDR2 as SNEGSKA (reference sequence). The CDR3 loop is CSARVPSGGVYEQYF.

V gene TRBV19 combines with J gene TRBJ2-6; TCRdb's D gene call, TRBD1, goes unchecked for lack of DNA. Germline values: CDR1 LNHDA, CDR2 SQIVND (reference sequence). The CDR3 runs to 17 residues. The CDR3 sequence: CASMWTGAASGANVLTF.

CDR3 sequence: CASSAQGDYQFF. V usage is TRBV2 and J usage is TRBJ2-1; TCRdb reports TRBD1, a call that lacks DNA to check it against. The CDR3 has 12 residues. Germline CDR1 and CDR2: SNHLY and FYNNEI.

The chain recombines TRBV6-5 with TRBJ1-6. Germline CDR1 reads MNHEY; CDR2 reads SVGAGI. The CDR3 is made up of 16 amino acids. The CDR3 loop reads CASSYSPRTGNSPLHF.

This chain links TRBV29-1 with TRBJ2-7; the D gene TCRdb calls, TRBD2, cannot be checked with no DNA. CDR3 length: 15 amino acids. Germline V gene sequence: CDR1 SQVTM, CDR2 ANQGSEA. The CDR3 spells CSVEDGLAGNYAQYF.

The chain carries TRBV7-6 and TRBJ2-7; without DNA, the TCRdb call of TRBD1 cannot be checked. Germline V gene lookup returns CDR1 SGHVS and CDR2 FNYEAQ. The CDR3 runs 18 residues. CDR3 in amino acids: CASSLASRGTASSYEQYF.

The chain is built from TRBV7-6 and TRBJ2-7; TCRdb returns TRBD1, unconfirmable since there is no DNA. CDR1 and CDR2 (germline): SGHVS, FNYEAQ. CDR3 length equals 14 residues. The CDR3 sequence: CASSSRDRDGEQYF. The variable domain in full, with the rest retrieved from reference TRBV7-6 and TRBJ2-7, is GAGVSQSPRYKVTKRGQDVALRCDPISGHVSLYWYRQALGQGPEFLTYFNYEAQQDKSGLPNDRFSAERPEGSISTLTIQRTEQRDSAMYRCASSSRDRDGEQYFGPGTRLTVT.

The V call is TRBV4-1, the J call TRBJ2-3; checking the TCRdb D call of TRBD2 is not possible without DNA. Germline values: CDR1 MGHRA, CDR2 YSYEKL. This CDR3 region has 17 residues. This CDR3 is CASSPEISGRGGDTQYF.

The V call is TRBV12-3 or TRBV12-4, the J call TRBJ2-5; no DNA is available, so the TRBD1 call from TCRdb remains unchecked. The length of the CDR3 is 16 residues. CDR3: CASSPNHGGGRETQYF.

The chain uses TRBV28 and TRBJ2-2. CDR3 length equals 15 residues. Germline CDR1 MDHEN, CDR2 SYDVKM. CDR3 sequence reads: CASSFLTGNTGELFF.

J is TRBJ1-1 and V is TRBV7-9; the TCRdb call, TRBD1, lacks DNA for checking. CDR3 size: 14 residues. The V gene's germline CDR1 is SEHNR and CDR2 FQNEAQ (reference sequence). CDR3 amino acids: CASSARATDTEAFF.

The chain combines TRBV6-5 with TRBJ2-3; with no DNA, the TCRdb D assignment of TRBD2 cannot be verified. Looked up from germline, CDR1 is MNHEY and CDR2 is SVGAGI. CDR3 length: 19 amino acids. This CDR3 is CASSYSSGGGEKFTDTQYF.

The rearrangement joins TRBV12-3 or TRBV12-4 to TRBJ2-2. This CDR3 comprises 11 residues. CDR3 region: CASGIGGELFF.

The rearrangement links TRBV5-4 to TRBJ2-1. The CDR3 contains 12 residues. CDR1 and CDR2 from the germline V gene are SGHNT and YYREEE (reference sequence). CDR3: CASSETGDEQFF.

The rearrangement joins TRBV20-1 to TRBJ2-1. The CDR3 runs to 15 residues. Per germline, CDR1 DFQATT and CDR2 SNEGSKA (reference sequence). The CDR3 protein is CSARRTSSSYNEQFF.

The chain is built from TRBV20-1 and TRBJ1-5; the TCRdb D gene call, TRBD1, has no DNA to confirm it. CDR1 and CDR2 from the germline V gene are DFQATT and SNEGSKA (reference sequence). The CDR3 contains 15 residues. The CDR3 loop is CSARGDPFDNQPQHF.

V and J are TRBV3-1 and TRBJ2-1; TCRdb gives TRBD2 as the D gene, but with no DNA this cannot be confirmed. The germline gives CDR1 LGHDT, CDR2 YNNKEL (reference sequence). The length of the CDR3 is 18 residues. The CDR3 is CASSTLGGAGGSYNEQFF.

The V gene is TRBV10-3, the J gene TRBJ2-3. This CDR3 contains 12 residues. Germline V CDR1 and CDR2: ENHRY, SYGVKD. CDR3 residues: CAIKSQADTQYF.

This chain connects TRBV6-6 to TRBJ1-2. The CDR3 spans 12 residues. Germline values: CDR1 MNHNY, CDR2 SVGAGI (reference sequence). The CDR3 is CASIGLGYGYTF.

The chain uses TRBV6-1 and TRBJ2-7; the D call from TCRdb, TRBD1, cannot be confirmed without DNA. Per the germline V gene, CDR1 is MNHNS and CDR2 is SASEGT. The CDR3 sequence is 13 residues long. The CDR3 loop is CASILASGGEQYF.